This T cell receptor (beta chain) was obtained from a study of human T cells and chemical hapten exposure. V was trimmed by 2 bases and J by 0 bases, leaving 8 bases between them. Germline V gene lookup returns CDR1 MNHEY and CDR2 SVGEGT. The CDR3 extends over 14 amino acids. One entry per CDR3 protein, called by TCRdb with MiXCR from the RACE reads. The sample has 300,000 to 350,000 distinct CDR3 sequences; about 7% are singletons. Time point of the sample: patch test 1, 2 weeks after DPC sensitization. This sample's treatment: therapeutic diphenylcyclopropenone sensitization with weekly scalp DPC. The donor pool consisted of alopecia patients aged 18 to 70 years, considered suitable for DPC. The authors' total RNA extraction used unfractionated whole blood.

The receptor was isolated from a woman aged 18-35 years with alopecia areata. Some clones in this sample may be carry-over from other donors' samples. V and J are TRBV6-2 or TRBV6-3 and TRBJ2-7; D ambiguous. The material sequenced was whole blood, taken in connection with sensitization to the hapten diphenylcyclopropenone (DPC). The DNA of the CDR3 is TGTGCCAGCAGTTACGGGCAGGCCTCCTACGAGCAGTACTTC. It yields the protein CASSYGQASYEQYF.